The source of this T cell receptor beta chain is a study of blood T cells in healthy people across ages. Study conclusions and caveats: Diversity was higher, and naive CD4+ cells more numerous, in long-lived donors than in aged donors.

A remark on this clonotype: The antigen is undetermined.

Next came a second PCR, run for roughly 6 to 11 cycles, which used a sample-barcoded 5' primer along with a J-beta primer mix. MiXCR, applied by TCRdb to the 5' RACE reads, yields one record per CDR3 protein. The sample includes over 1.5 million distinct CDR3 sequences, 40% to 55% of them seen just once. This TCR was recovered from a woman in her forties in good health. Sequencing used blood.

The CDR3 DNA is TGTGCCAGCAGCCAAGGGCGAGCTCGGTATAATGAGCAGTTCTTC. Amino acids: CASSQGRARYNEQFF. The chain is built from TRBV3-1 and TRBJ2-1; D gene ambiguous. Trimming removed 1 base at V and 7 bases at J, with 14 bases between. The CDR3 is made up of 15 amino acids. CDR1 is LGHDT, CDR2 YNNKEL, per germline (reference sequence).